This T cell receptor beta chain was recorded in a study of blood T cell repertoires in COVID-19. Background on the study: The United States, Italy and Spain supplied acute and convalescent COVID-19 samples.

As originally analysed: For nucleated cells, counts were estimated from reference gene primer amplification. Generated by immunoSEQ multiplex PCR, the TCRdb table keeps only in-frame clones and is missing some. From that table come the V and J calls and clone size; the DNA was used to work out D and trimming. The table includes 55,000 to 80,000 clones, about 91% detected once. The germline V and J ends were trimmed by 2 bases and 9 bases, with 5 bases remaining between them. The CDR3 runs 10 residues. The germline CDR1 and CDR2 sequences are SGHTS and YDEGEE. The TCR was taken from a man older than 75 with acute or convalescent COVID-19. The sequenced material came from peripheral blood. The chain is built from TRBV5-8 and TRBJ1-1; D is uncertain. The CDR3 sequence: CASSLTKAFF. The DNA for the CDR3 is TGTGCCAGCAGCTTAACTAAAGCTTTCTTT.